The source of this T cell receptor beta chain is a study of blood T cell repertoires in COVID-19. Looking at the study overall: COVID-19 samples, acute and convalescent, were from the United States, Italy and Spain. T cells, B-cell-depleted T cells, or PBMCs provided the cDNA or gDNA that served as material.

The CDR3 runs 17 residues. Germline CDR1 is LNHNV and CDR2 is YYDKDF (reference sequence). The junction had 13 bases not matched to a gene; V was cut back by 8 bases and J by 3 bases. Per the original data handling: Quantification of nucleated cells was approximated via reference gene primer amplification. Sequencing used immunoSEQ multiplex PCR; TCRdb keeps in-frame clones, though not all of them. V and J calls and clone size are given by that table; D and trimming were obtained from the DNA. The sample holds around 380,000 clones, 81% seen once. This clone is a singleton in its sample. Sequences were obtained from peripheral blood. The clonotype originates from a human donor with acute or convalescent COVID-19. The donor label of this sample is uncertain. The rearrangement joins TRBV15 to TRBJ2-1; TRBD2 agrees at 10 bases. CDR3 nucleotides: TGTGCCACCCGCGACTCCCAGCGGGAGGGCCGCTACAATGAGCAGTTCTTC. Encoded protein: CATRDSQREGRYNEQFF.